This T cell receptor (beta chain) was documented in a study of Ad26.COV2.S vaccination and SARS-CoV-2 variants (TCRdb year 2021). Study-level background: Vaccine-arm donors were drawn from COV1001, a multicentre, randomized, double-blind, placebo-controlled phase I-IIa trial of Ad26.COV2.S in healthy adults. Ad26.COV2.S was given intramuscularly at 5x10^10 or 1x10^11 viral particles, as a single shot or as two shots 56 days apart. TCRbeta repertoire sequencing was used to assess the specificity and breadth of SARS-CoV-2-reactive T cell receptors after Ad26.COV2.S vaccination. The TCR-sequenced set comprised approximately 32 samples: some 19 Ad26.COV2.S vaccine recipients, 5 placebo recipients and 8 SARS-CoV-2 convalescent individuals. Participants in the trial were split at random into five groups of five each, receiving low-dose or high-dose Ad26.COV2.S once or twice, or else placebo on both occasions. Blinding of investigators to trial group allocation was maintained during experiments and outcome assessment. What the research found in general, with its limitations: Compared with placebo recipients, Ad26.COV2.S recipients showed higher spike-specific TCR breadth (P = 0.0014). According to the authors, total T cell responses may have been underestimated by the TCR breadth and depth analyses. After vaccination, spike-specific CD8+ and CD4+ T cell responses were reported to show substantial breadth. The study lacked the statistical power to compare responses across vaccine doses or regimens. Comparable non-spike TCR breadth was observed between vaccine and placebo recipients, consistent with only spike being contained in the vaccine.

The treatment or condition label, read with the paper, signifies: some 20 received Ad26.COV2.S at low or high dose, single or two shots; roughly five received placebo; per-sample allocation not given. For vaccine and placebo recipients, the sequenced repertoires came from samples collected on day 63 after the first injection. In Cohort 1b, fewer than 30 adults aged 18-55 years were enrolled at a single site in Boston, USA, between 29 July and 7 August 2020. Ad26.COV2.S consisted of a replication-incompetent adenovirus type 26 vector by which a prefusion-stabilized SARS-CoV-2 spike protein from the original Wuhan strain was expressed. The immunoSEQ Assay was used to sequence TCRbeta CDR3 regions. After extraction, genomic DNA underwent amplification by bias-controlled multiplex PCR, followed by high-throughput sequencing. As for the authors' bioinformatics: To quantify the absolute abundance of each unique TCRbeta CDR3 region, sequences were collapsed and filtered. T cell fraction was estimated by normalization of TCRbeta template counts to usable DNA, with usable DNA being measured through amplification of reference genes present in all nucleated cells. Repertoire TCRs were annotated as SARS-CoV-2-specific by exact matching of V gene, CDR3 amino acid sequence and J gene to a known reactive TCR set. The reference SARS-CoV-2 TCR set was obtained from MIRA and was filtered for enrichment in COVID-19-positive ImmuneCODE repertoires, whereby public or cross-reactive TCRs were removed. Drawing on the MIRA antigens, annotated TCRs were analysed further at the level of specific ORF or position within ORF. Breadth was defined as the number of annotated unique rearrangements divided by the total number of unique productive rearrangements, and depth was defined as the summed frequency of the annotated unique rearrangements. Two-sided Wilcoxon rank-sum tests were used to compare TCR breadth between groups. Entries here come from immuneACCESS through TCRdb and include only in-frame sequences with V and J called. Some clones fail to appear in such tables; in the studies checked, an unresolved V gene covers under half of the shortfall, and the cause of the remainder is unknown. V, J and clone size derive from that table, while D and trimming were established from the DNA sequence. The sample table records more than 400,000 clones; roughly 91% of these occur just once. Clones ranked in the top ten supply about 4.5% of the sample.

As to this clone: Which antigen it targets is not known. No much larger clonotype is one base removed from it; base qualities were not supplied.

The source is a person aged 18-65 years who received the Ad26.COV2.S COVID-19 vaccine or a placebo. Material: peripheral blood, obtained in a trial of Ad26.COV2.S vaccine versus placebo.

The CDR3 region reads CASSTPGGRVGNEQYF. The nucleotide sequence is TGTGCCAGTAGTACGCCCGGGGGAAGGGTCGGGAACGAGCAGTACTTC. Rearrangement joined TRBV19 to TRBJ2-7; 6 matching bases give a weak D call of TRBD2. In the germline V gene (reference sequence), CDR1 corresponds to LNHDA and CDR2 to SQIVND. Trimming removed 4 bases from V and 5 bases from J, leaving 21 bases between the germline ends. The CDR3 sequence holds 16 residues, the cysteine and phenylalanine included. Of all the DNA, just the CDR3 is kept, 48 bases in frame from base 1.